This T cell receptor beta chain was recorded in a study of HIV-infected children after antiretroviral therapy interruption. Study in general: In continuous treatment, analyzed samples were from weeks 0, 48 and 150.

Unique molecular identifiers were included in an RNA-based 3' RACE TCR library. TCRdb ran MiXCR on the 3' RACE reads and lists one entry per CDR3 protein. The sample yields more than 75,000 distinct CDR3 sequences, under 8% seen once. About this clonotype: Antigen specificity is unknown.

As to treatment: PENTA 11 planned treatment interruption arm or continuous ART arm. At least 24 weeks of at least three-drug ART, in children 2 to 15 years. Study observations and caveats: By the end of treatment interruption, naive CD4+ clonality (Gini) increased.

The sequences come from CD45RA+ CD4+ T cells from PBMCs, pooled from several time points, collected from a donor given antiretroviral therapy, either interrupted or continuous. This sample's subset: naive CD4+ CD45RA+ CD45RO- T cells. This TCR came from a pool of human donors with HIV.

The CDR3 DNA is TGTGCCAGCACCACCCAGGGGGAGGCCTACGAGCAGTACTTC. Amino acid sequence: CASTTQGEAYEQYF. The rearrangement links TRBV6-2 or TRBV6-3 to TRBJ2-7; possibly TRBD1 for D (7 bases). CDR3 length: 14 residues. Trimming removed 7 bases from V and 2 bases from J, with 15 bases in between. Germline V CDR1 and CDR2: MNHEY, SVGEGT.